This TCR beta chain was identified during a study of T cells expressing NK-cell markers. Looking at the study overall: Seven of eight sequenced donors tested HCMV-seropositive; one tested seronegative. General study points: Dominant NKG2C+ clonotypes accounted for roughly 1.0-8% of CD8+ T cells in about six donors.

In the case of this clonotype: No antigen is known for it.

The CDR3 is 14 amino acids. Germline CDR1 is SQVTM and CDR2 is ANQGSEA. The TCR beta cDNA came from 5'RACE template switching with UMIs. Each CDR3 protein gets one entry in TCRdb, which reprocessed the 5' RACE reads and gives no DNA. The repertoire table contains some 390,000 distinct CDR3 sequences. The chain has TRBV29-1 and TRBJ2-3; the D call of TRBD1 rests on TCRdb alone, since no DNA is present to check it. The sample taken for sequencing was blood T cells: a sorted CD56 or NKG2C T cell subset, CD4+ or CD8+ T cells, or bulk PBMC T cells (not recorded which). The TCR comes from a woman aged 45-65 years in good health. The CDR3 is CSVEGGQGGDTQYF.